This TCR beta chain was observed in a study of blood T cell repertoires in COVID-19. Measured with immunoSEQ multiplex PCR; TCRdb has only the in-frame clones, and not every one. The data contain under 200,000 clones, about 85% of them seen just once; the ten biggest clones take up around 9.5%. Regarding this clone: A junction end diverges from the germline sequence, so it may reflect a read error.

This CDR3 region has 11 residues. Germline V gene data show CDR1 as SGHTS and CDR2 as YDEGEE. The sequence came from a woman over 75 with acute or convalescent COVID-19. This chain connects TRBV5-8 to TRBJ2-7; D perhaps matches TRBD1 (6 bases). Source material: peripheral blood. The DNA for the CDR3 is TGTGCCAGCAGCTTGGCCAGGCAGGGGTTATTC. It codes for CASSLARQGLF.